The T cell receptor (beta chain) under discussion was sequenced for a study of identical twins. TCRdb re-analysed the 5' RACE reads in MiXCR, keeping a single row per CDR3 protein. Of under 800,000 distinct CDR3 sequences listed, 21% are singletons. CDR3 length: 15 amino acids. Germline CDR1 reads SGDLS; CDR2 reads YYNGEE. V lost 2 bases and J lost 11, with 21 bases in between. This clonotype was found a few times. The antigen is not known. Study findings and constraints: Zero-insertion results could be subject to partial confounding by invariant MAIT and iNKT cells.

The sample was also linked to a second study, of T cells expressing NK-cell markers. That report adds: The authors sequenced eight donors, of whom seven were HCMV-seropositive and one was seronegative.

The receptor was derived from a woman aged 18 to 35 in good health. The V call is TRBV9, the J call TRBJ2-3; D is perhaps TRBD1 or TRBD2 (5 bases each). The source material was PBMCs. The CDR3 DNA is TGTGCCAGCAGCGTGTCCGGGACCGGCGTTTTCGGGCAGTATTTT. Protein: CASSVSGTGVFGQYF.